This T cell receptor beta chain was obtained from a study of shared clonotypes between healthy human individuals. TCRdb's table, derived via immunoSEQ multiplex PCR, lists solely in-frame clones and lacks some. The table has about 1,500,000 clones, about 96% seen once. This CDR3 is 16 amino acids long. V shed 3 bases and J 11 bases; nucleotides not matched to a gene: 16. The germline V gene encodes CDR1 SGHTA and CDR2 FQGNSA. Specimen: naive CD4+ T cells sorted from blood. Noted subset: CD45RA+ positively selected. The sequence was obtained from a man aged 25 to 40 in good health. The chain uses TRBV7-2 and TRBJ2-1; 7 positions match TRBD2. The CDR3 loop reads CASSFSSGRTTMKQFF. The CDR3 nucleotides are TGTGCCAGCAGCTTTTCTAGCGGCCGTACTACAATGAAGCAGTTCTTC.